The clone carrying this T cell receptor (beta chain) was observed many times. Germline V CDR1 and CDR2: SGHVS, FNYEAQ. The germline V and J ends were trimmed by 5 bases and 2 bases, with 11 bases remaining between them. This CDR3 region has 14 residues. TCR alpha and beta CDR3 regions were amplified from RNA using iRepertoire nested multiplex PCR. One entry per CDR3 protein results from TCRdb running MiXCR on the multiplex PCR reads. The sample holds about 190,000 distinct CDR3 sequences, around 30% seen once. The data were obtained in a study of glioma-infiltrating T cells. V usage is TRBV7-6 and J usage is TRBJ2-3, with a possible D match to TRBD1 (5 bases). Sequencing was carried out using glioma tissue, nonneoplastic brain tissue, or PBMCs (not recorded which). The receptor's source is a human donor with low-grade glioma or glioblastoma, undergoing nonglioma brain surgery, or in good health (not recorded which). The CDR3 reads CASSLRQYTDTQYF. Written as DNA, the CDR3 is TGTGCCAGCAGCCTTAGACAGTACACAGATACGCAGTATTTT. The whole variable domain, remainder taken from reference TRBV7-6 and TRBJ2-3, is GAGVSQSPRYKVTKRGQDVALRCDPISGHVSLYWYRQALGQGPEFLTYFNYEAQQDKSGLPNDRFSAERPEGSISTLTIQRTEQRDSAMYRCASSLRQYTDTQYFGPGTRLTVL.